Below are 10 T cell receptor beta chains sequenced from a single sample in a study of cytomegalovirus exposure and HLA in healthy donors. Method: immunoSEQ multiplex PCR; TCRdb's copy keeps in-frame clones and lacks some. The sample records more than 65,000 clones, 90% to 95% being singletons. The sample comprised PBMCs. The receptors were gathered from a man between 18 and 35 years old in good health and CMV-seronegative.

The rearrangement links TRBV5-1 to TRBJ2-1, with TRBD2 matching over 7 bases. Trimming cost V 6 bases and J 1 base; bases outside gene matches: 4. The length of the CDR3 is 14 residues. Germline V CDR1 and CDR2: SGHRS, YFSETQ. Here the CDR3 DNA reads TGCGCCAGCACGGCTAGCGGATCCTACAATGAGCAGTTCTTC. It codes for CASTASGSYNEQFF.

This rearrangement joins TRBV18 to TRBJ2-3, with 8 bases fitting TRBD2. Germline CDR1 KGHSH, CDR2 LQKENI. The CDR3 is 19 residues long. Trimming took 2 bases from V and 4 from J; bases not matched to a gene: 17. CDR3 DNA: TGTGCCAGCTCACCAATTCTCCGCGGGGGGACCCAATCCCCAGATACGCAGTATTTT. It translates to CASSPILRGGTQSPDTQYF.

The CDR3 spells CAWSPGTGVYEQYF. CDR3 nucleotide sequence: TGTGCCTGGAGTCCAGGGACAGGGGTTTACGAGCAGTACTTC. V is TRBV30 and J is TRBJ2-7; 10 positions match TRBD1. After removal of 2 bases from V and 4 bases from J, the junction contained 5 bases not matched to a gene. CDR3 size: 14 residues. The V gene's germline CDR1 is GTSNPN and CDR2 SVGIG (reference sequence).

This chain connects TRBV29-1 to TRBJ1-2; D not resolved. Germline CDR1 reads SQVTM; CDR2 reads ANQGSEA. CDR3 length: 15 amino acids. The germline V and J ends were trimmed by 4 bases and 3 bases, with 18 bases remaining between them. The CDR3 is CSVGSVLLGHYGYTF. CDR3 sequence (DNA): TGCAGCGTTGGCTCCGTTCTACTAGGTCACTATGGCTACACCTTC.

V is TRBV5-4 and J is TRBJ2-5; 9 positions match TRBD2. The CDR3 has 15 amino acids. The ends lost 7 bases at V and 3 bases at J; junction bases unmatched: 10. Germline V CDR1 and CDR2: SGHNT, YYREEE (reference sequence). The CDR3 sequence is CASGYHAGGKETQYF. The CDR3 DNA sequence: TGTGCCAGCGGTTACCATGCGGGGGGGAAAGAGACCCAGTACTTC.

The chain combines TRBV11-3 with TRBJ2-3; D not certain. Germline V gene data show CDR1 as SGHNT and CDR2 as YENEEA. The CDR3 covers 14 residues. With 5 bases removed from V and 4 bases from J, the gap between germline ends came to 13 bases. CDR3 coding DNA: TGTGCCAGCAGCCGATCGGGTCACCCAGATACGCAGTATTTT. Protein sequence: CASSRSGHPDTQYF. The whole variable domain, filled in from reference TRBV11-3 and TRBJ2-3, reads EAGVVQSPRYKIIEKKQPVAFWCNPISGHNTLYWYLQNLGQGPELLIRYENEEAVDDSQLPKDRFSAERLKGVDSTLKIQPAELGDSAVYLCASSRSGHPDTQYFGPGTRLTVL.

The rearrangement uses TRBV5-1 and TRBJ2-1; TRBD2 matches at 7 bases. The germline V gene has CDR1 SGHRS and CDR2 YFSETQ. This CDR3 spans 13 amino acids. The V segment lost 2 bases and the J segment 10 bases; nucleotides outside the gene matches: 6. CDR3 region: CASSFQGGGEQFF. CDR3 DNA sequence: TGCGCCAGCAGCTTTCAGGGCGGGGGAGAGCAGTTCTTC.

Concerning this clone: At one boundary the junction diverges from the germline segment, which might be a read error. The chain is built from TRBV7-7 and TRBJ2-7; TRBD1 aligns across 8 bases. The V gene's germline CDR1 is SSHAT and CDR2 FNYEAQ (reference sequence). CDR3 length: 15 residues. This CDR3 is CASSLMVGQAYEQYF. In nucleotides, the CDR3 is TGTGCTAGCAGCCTCATGGTGGGACAGGCCTACGAGCAGTACTTC.

This chain uses TRBV4-1 with TRBJ1-1, with D unclear. The CDR3 has 14 residues. Germline CDR1 MGHRA, CDR2 YSYEKL. V was trimmed by 4 bases and J by 2 bases, leaving 11 bases between them. CDR3 protein: CASSLLAGNTEAFF. The CDR3 DNA is TGCGCCAGCAGCCTCCTAGCGGGAAACACTGAAGCTTTCTTT.

V is TRBV6-5 and J is TRBJ2-3, with 10 nucleotides matching TRBD2. The germline V gene encodes CDR1 MNHEY and CDR2 SVGAGI. The CDR3 has 16 residues. V was clipped by 4 bases and J by 7 bases; unmatched bases: 11. CDR3 amino acids: CASSSPQRGGRNTQYF. The CDR3 DNA is TGTGCCAGCAGTTCCCCACAGCGGGGGGGCCGGAATACGCAGTATTTT.